The clone carrying this T cell receptor beta chain occurred once. Its antigen is unknown. The sample is drawn from a study of OX40 agonist ivuxolimab in advanced cancers. Study-wide points: CD8+ T cells averaged more expanded clones than CD4+.

The protocol was immunoSEQ multiplex PCR, while the TCRdb copy is restricted to in-frame clones and leaves out a portion. The table records 40,000 to 65,000 clones, roughly 88% of them present only once. Germline CDR1 reads SGHTA; CDR2 reads FQGNSA. This CDR3 region has 15 residues. The V and J ends lost 5 bases and 3 bases, in that order; junction bases with no gene match: 5. This receptor was identified in an adult with an advanced solid tumor such as melanoma, head and neck, liver or kidney cancer. The sequencing used CD4+ or CD8+ T cells sorted from blood, collected in a trial of the OX40 agonist ivuxolimab. The rearrangement uses TRBV7-2 and TRBJ1-5, with 9 bases lining up with TRBD1. The CDR3: CASSITGGINQPQHF. CDR3 sequence (DNA): TGTGCCAGCAGCATTACAGGGGGCATCAATCAGCCCCAGCATTTT.